The next 19 T cell receptor beta chains were all read from a single sample in a study of T cells after yellow fever vaccination. In TCRdb, the 5' RACE reads were re-called with MiXCR into one record per CDR3 protein. There are roughly 260,000 distinct CDR3 sequences in the sample; over 10% occur only once, and around 0.55% lies in the top ten. This specimen was CD4+ T cells sorted from PBMCs, taken 45 days after the yellow fever booster vaccination. The receptor set was obtained from a man aged 25 to 45 who received the YFV17D yellow fever vaccine.

There are a few counts of this clonotype. J is TRBJ1-1 and V is TRBV12-3 or TRBV12-4, with D maybe TRBD1 (5 bases). The V gene lost 7 bases and the J gene lost 1 base, with 10 bases spanning the gap. The CDR3 extends over 13 amino acids. The CDR3 loop reads CASTGTRNTEAFF. CDR3 DNA: TGTGCCAGCACGGGGACTAGGAACACTGAAGCTTTCTTT.

V is TRBV12-3 or TRBV12-4 and J is TRBJ2-5, with no clear D. The CDR3 extends over 15 amino acids. Trimming shortened V by 0 bases and J by 5 bases, and 13 bases separated the two germline ends. CDR3 nucleotide sequence: TGTGCCAGCAGTTTAGCGCCTGGGTCAGGTGAGACCCAGTACTTC. Amino acid sequence: CASSLAPGSGETQYF.

This chain uses TRBV9 with TRBJ2-5, with D tentatively TRBD1 (5 bases). The CDR3 sequence is 15 residues long. V lost 0 bases, J lost 1 base, and 10 bases lay in between. Germline V gene lookup returns CDR1 SGDLS and CDR2 YYNGEE. CDR3 nucleotides: TGTGCCAGCAGCGTAGATGGGCAGGGCCAAGAGACCCAGTACTTC. It translates to CASSVDGQGQETQYF.

This clonotype was found a few times. The genes are TRBV7-8 and TRBJ1-2; TRBD1 might be the D (5 bases). CDR1 and CDR2 from the germline V gene are SGHVS and FQNEAQ. V lost 6 bases, J lost 8 bases, and 25 bases lay in between. The CDR3 spans 16 residues. CDR3 sequence reads: CASSTRRQGRGAGYTF. The DNA of the CDR3 is TGTGCCAGCAGTACTCGGCGGCAGGGACGGGGTGCGGGCTACACCTTC.

The genes are TRBV7-2 and TRBJ2-5; TRBD2 matches 7 bases. The CDR3 loop spans 15 amino acids. The V and J ends lost 5 bases and 4 bases, in that order; junction bases with no gene match: 10. Looked up from germline, CDR1 is SGHTA and CDR2 is FQGNSA. CDR3 coding DNA: TGTGCCAGCAGCCTAACGGGAGGAGGCCCAGAGACCCAGTACTTC. The encoded protein is CASSLTGGGPETQYF.

In this sample, this clonotype turned up a few times. The rearrangement links TRBV12-3 or TRBV12-4 to TRBJ2-7; 8 positions agree with TRBD2. V lost 5 bases to trimming and J lost 6 bases; unmatched junction nucleotides: 9. The length of the CDR3 is 14 residues. The CDR3 region is CASSQSGTRSEQYF. CDR3 in DNA: TGTGCCAGCAGTCAGTCCGGGACTAGGAGCGAGCAGTACTTC.

This clonotype showed up just a few times. This rearrangement joins TRBV2 to TRBJ2-5; 8 positions match TRBD2. The germline CDR1 and CDR2 sequences are SNHLY and FYNNEI. With 3 bases clipped from V and 7 bases from J, the junction kept 10 bases outside the gene matches. The CDR3 has 15 amino acids. This CDR3 reads CASSETSEGWRTQYF. Written as DNA, the CDR3 is TGTGCCAGCAGTGAGACTAGCGAAGGGTGGAGGACCCAGTACTTC. Using reference TRBV2 and TRBJ2-5 for the parts outside the CDR3, the full variable domain is EPEVTQTPSHQVTQMGQEVILRCVPISNHLYFYWYRQILGQKVEFLVSFYNNEISEKSEIFDDQFSVERPDGSNFTLKIRSTKLEDSAMYFCASSETSEGWRTQYFGPGTRLLVL.

In its sample, this clonotype was seen a few times. The gene calls are TRBV4-2 and TRBJ2-7; 12 nucleotides line up with TRBD2. V lost 4 bases, J lost 0 bases, and 16 bases stayed unmatched. The CDR3 consists of 20 residues. Germline V CDR1 and CDR2: LGHNA, YNFKEQ. CDR3 region: CASSPRRGGKTSGSSYEQYF. In DNA, the CDR3 is TGTGCCAGCAGCCCGAGGAGGGGCGGAAAGACTAGCGGGAGCTCCTACGAGCAGTACTTC.

Only a few counts were recorded for this clonotype. The chain is built from TRBV3-1 and TRBJ2-7; D is uncertain. CDR1 is LGHDT and CDR2 is YNNKEL in the germline V gene (reference sequence). This CDR3 region has 11 residues. With 2 bases removed from V and 5 bases from J, the gap between germline ends came to 4 bases. The CDR3 is CASSQLDEQYF. In nucleotides, the CDR3 is TGTGCCAGCAGCCAACTAGACGAGCAGTACTTC.

V and J are TRBV7-3 and TRBJ2-3, with D unclear. CDR1 SGHTA and CDR2 FQGTGA come from the germline V gene. The CDR3 has 14 amino acids. Trimming removed 5 bases from V and 2 bases from J, with 11 bases in between. The CDR3 spells CASSATGNTDTQYF. As DNA, the CDR3 is TGTGCCAGCAGCGCTACTGGGAACACAGATACGCAGTATTTT. Full variable domain (remainder filled in from reference TRBV7-3 and TRBJ2-3): GAGVSQTPSNKVTEKGKYVELRCDPISGHTALYWYRQSLGQGPEFLIYFQGTGAADDSGLPNDRFFAVRPEGSVSTLKIQRTERGDSAVYLCASSATGNTDTQYFGPGTRLTVL.

The chain couples TRBV5-1 to TRBJ2-2; 8 nucleotides match TRBD1. Germline CDR1 SGHRS, CDR2 YFSETQ. CDR3 size: 16 residues. V shed 4 bases, J shed 7 bases, and the junction held 12 bases outside the gene matches. In nucleotides, the CDR3 is TGCGCCAGCAGCCCAGGAGGGTCAGGGGGCCACGGGGAGCTGTTTTTT. Protein: CASSPGGSGGHGELFF.

This clonotype was counted a few times. This sequence joins TRBV7-2 and TRBJ1-2; D is unclear. The CDR3 spans 13 residues. Trimming removed 4 bases at V and 5 bases at J, with 11 bases between. The germline CDR1 and CDR2 sequences are SGHTA and FQGNSA. CDR3 nucleotides: TGTGCCAGCAGCTCGAGTTTTATTTATGGCTACACCTTC. Protein sequence: CASSSSFIYGYTF.

V usage is TRBV20-1 and J usage is TRBJ2-1; unclear D gene. Deletions cut 7 bases from V and 0 bases from J, with 10 bases between. The CDR3 consists of 13 residues. The germline V gene has CDR1 DFQATT and CDR2 SNEGSKA (reference sequence). This CDR3 is CSGKESSYNEQFF. The CDR3 nucleotides are TGCAGTGGGAAGGAAAGCTCCTACAATGAGCAGTTCTTC.

This rearrangement joins TRBV5-1 to TRBJ2-1; 8 bases map to TRBD1. The CDR3 spans 13 residues. Germline V gene lookup returns CDR1 SGHRS and CDR2 YFSETQ. Unmatched junction bases numbered 1, after V lost 5 bases and J lost 3 bases. CDR3 region: CASRGQDYNEQFF. CDR3 DNA: TGCGCCAGCAGGGGACAGGACTACAATGAGCAGTTCTTC.

The chain carries TRBV5-1 and TRBJ1-1; 8 nucleotides align to TRBD1. CDR1 is SGHRS, CDR2 YFSETQ, per germline. The V and J ends lost 2 bases and 4 bases, in that order; junction bases with no gene match: 13. The CDR3 has 17 amino acids. CDR3 in amino acids: CASSFLALRGTGTEAFF. Written as DNA, the CDR3 is TGCGCCAGCAGCTTTTTGGCCCTTCGGGGGACAGGCACTGAAGCTTTCTTT.

Only a few counts were recorded for this clonotype. This chain's CDR3 is CASSQVGSPLYEQYF. The CDR3 region has the DNA TGTGCCAGCAGCCAAGTCGGGAGCCCTCTTTACGAGCAGTACTTC. This chain links TRBV7-2 with TRBJ2-7; D is perhaps TRBD2 (6 bases). This CDR3 has 15 residues. V was trimmed by 5 bases and J by 4 bases, leaving 18 bases between them. Germline assignment: CDR1 SGHTA and CDR2 FQGNSA. Supplemented by reference TRBV7-2 and TRBJ2-7, the full variable domain reads GAGVSQSPSNKVTEKGKDVELRCDPISGHTALYWYRQSLGQGLEFLIYFQGNSAPDKSGLPSDRFSAERTGGSVSTLTIQRTQQEDSAVYLCASSQVGSPLYEQYFGPGTRLTVT.

The CDR3 sequence: CASRDSYTEAFF. In DNA, the CDR3 is TGTGCCAGCAGAGATAGCTACACTGAAGCTTTCTTT. V usage is TRBV27 and J usage is TRBJ1-1, with D uncertain. Trimming removed 6 bases from V and 3 bases from J, with 8 bases in between. The CDR3 totals 12 residues. Germline V gene sequence: CDR1 MNHEY, CDR2 SMNVEV (reference sequence).

J is TRBJ2-7 and V is TRBV6-5; TRBD2 matches 12 bases. With V trimmed by 5 bases and J by 4 bases, 3 bases remained unmatched. Germline-derived CDR1 and CDR2 are MNHEY and SVGAGI. This CDR3 has 14 amino acids. The CDR3: CASSTSGRLYEQYF. CDR3 nucleotide sequence: TGTGCCAGCAGTACTAGCGGGAGGTTGTACGAGCAGTACTTC.

This clonotype was detected a few times. Here the CDR3 DNA reads TGTGCCAGCAGCCCCGCGGTGGAGACCCAGTACTTC. Translated, it gives CASSPAVETQYF. This chain joins TRBV7-9 and TRBJ2-5, with D unresolved. Germline CDR1 reads SEHNR; CDR2 reads FQNEAQ (reference sequence). The CDR3 has 12 amino acids. The V and J ends lost 5 bases and 5 bases respectively, with 9 bases between them.